This TCR beta chain was profiled in a study of T cells in Graves' hyperthyroidism and ophthalmopathy. This clonotype was seen ten or more times. Trimming stripped 4 bases from V and 3 bases from J, with 15 bases between. The CDR3 is 15 amino acids. The germline gives CDR1 KGHDR, CDR2 SFDVKD. TCR beta CDR3 sequences were amplified from RNA transcripts. The HTBI primer set drove a first-round RT-PCR of the TCR CDR3. TCRdb redid the calling of the multiplex PCR reads with MiXCR, one entry per CDR3 protein. This sample yields hundreds of thousands of distinct CDR3 sequences, of which about a sixth are seen a single time; approximately 7.5% belongs to the top ten.

The specimen sequenced was blood. The sequence derives from a woman under 30 with Graves' hyperthyroidism. The V call is TRBV24-1, the J call TRBJ2-7; perhaps TRBD1 as D (6 bases). The CDR3 coding sequence is TGTGCCACCAGTGACACCGGGACATCCTTCTACGAGCAGTACTTC. Translating gives CATSDTGTSFYEQYF.